Presented here are 29 T cell receptor beta chains from one specimen sequenced in a study of blood T cells in healthy people across ages. Through a sample-barcoded 5' primer and a J-beta primer mix, a second PCR was run for roughly 6 to 11 cycles. A single record per CDR3 protein comes from TCRdb applying MiXCR to the 5' RACE reads. The sample includes about 780,000 distinct CDR3 sequences, about 46% of them seen just once. Input material: blood. The receptors derive from a man at least 80 years old in good health.

The V call is TRBV28, the J call TRBJ1-6, with 7 bases lining up with TRBD1. J lost 9 bases, V lost 4 bases, and 3 bases had no gene match. The CDR3 covers 13 residues. Germline CDR1 MDHEN, CDR2 SYDVKM. The CDR3 loop reads CASSWDRFSPLHF. The CDR3 nucleotides read TGTGCCAGCAGTTGGGACAGATTTTCACCCCTCCACTTT.

The CDR3 coding sequence is TGTGCCAGCAGTCCCCCCTCCCGGCCCACTGAAGCTTTCTTT. This sequence encodes CASSPPSRPTEAFF. This chain links TRBV6-2 or TRBV6-3 with TRBJ1-1; D ambiguous. The CDR3 loop spans 14 amino acids. Trimming removed 5 bases from V and 4 bases from J, with 14 bases in between. Germline assignment: CDR1 MNHEY and CDR2 SVGEGT.

This clonotype has only a few counts. CDR3: CASSFGQANYGYTF. CDR3 nucleotide sequence: TGTGCCAGCAGCTTCGGACAAGCTAACTATGGCTACACCTTC. The J gene is TRBJ1-2, the V gene TRBV7-2, with D possibly matching TRBD1 (5 bases). V was shortened by 3 bases and J by 0 bases, with 8 bases between the two germline ends. CDR3 length equals 14 residues. Germline loops: CDR1 SGHTA, CDR2 FQGNSA.

This clonotype was counted only a few times. The genes are TRBV28 and TRBJ2-1, with 9 bases matching TRBD2. The CDR3 contains 15 residues. Germline CDR1 MDHEN, CDR2 SYDVKM. The J segment lost 5 bases and the V segment lost 0 bases, leaving 2 bases of the junction unmatched. The CDR3 spells CASSLWTSGNNEQFF. As DNA, the CDR3 is TGTGCCAGCAGTTTATGGACTAGCGGAAACAATGAGCAGTTCTTC.

This clonotype showed up just a few times. The chain joins TRBV4-1 to TRBJ2-5; a possible D gene is TRBD2 (5 bases). Germline V gene lookup returns CDR1 MGHRA and CDR2 YSYEKL. This CDR3 is built from 15 residues. The V end lost 5 bases, the J end lost 0 bases, and 13 bases lay between the germline ends. The CDR3 region is CASSYDGLYQETQYF. The CDR3 nucleotides read TGCGCCAGCAGCTACGACGGACTGTACCAAGAGACCCAGTACTTC.

V usage is TRBV18 and J usage is TRBJ2-5; D remains ambiguous. The V and J ends lost 3 bases and 11 bases respectively, with 22 bases between them. Germline V CDR1 and CDR2: KGHSH, LQKENI. The CDR3 is made up of 15 amino acids. CDR3 nucleotides: TGTGCCAGCTCACCGCTTCCACGTCAAAACAATGAGCAGTACTTC. It yields the protein CASSPLPRQNNEQYF. The complete variable domain, with remaining parts taken from reference TRBV18 and TRBJ2-5, reads NAGVMQNPRHLVRRRGQEARLRCSPMKGHSHVYWYRQLPEEGLKFMVYLQKENIIDESGMPKERFSAEFPKEGPSILRIQQVVRGDSAAYFCASSPLPRQNNEQYFGPGTRLLVL.

The CDR3: CASSYLGQGSTDTQYF. The CDR3, as DNA: TGTGCCAGCAGTTACCTGGGACAGGGAAGCACAGATACGCAGTATTTT. V is TRBV6-5 and J is TRBJ2-3; 9 bases align to TRBD1. The ends lost 2 bases at V and 0 bases at J; junction bases unmatched: 3. Per the germline V gene, CDR1 is MNHEY and CDR2 is SVGAGI. This CDR3 contains 16 residues.

This clonotype has more than one count but fewer than ten. The gene calls are TRBV20-1 and TRBJ2-1; TRBD2 matches at 13 bases. The CDR3 is 18 residues long. CDR1 and CDR2 (germline): DFQATT, SNEGSKA (reference sequence). Trimming cost V 0 bases and J 0 bases; bases outside gene matches: 5. The chain's CDR3 is CSARDRTSGRRSYNEQFF. The CDR3 bases are TGCAGTGCTAGAGATCGGACTAGCGGGAGACGCTCCTACAATGAGCAGTTCTTC.

The V gene is TRBV14, the J gene TRBJ2-1; D gene unclear. The CDR3 runs to 13 residues. Germline lookup yields CDR1 SGHDN and CDR2 FVKESK. V dropped 0 bases and J dropped 9 bases, with 9 bases sitting between them. Here the CDR3 DNA reads TGTGCCAGCAGCCAAGATCTTGTGGGTGAGCAGTTCTTC. Protein sequence: CASSQDLVGEQFF.

The chain is built from TRBV20-1 and TRBJ2-1; TRBD2 agrees at 9 bases. Trimming cost V 5 bases and J 5 bases; bases outside gene matches: 4. The CDR3 length is 13 residues. CDR1 is DFQATT, CDR2 SNEGSKA, per germline (reference sequence). The CDR3 nucleotides are TGCAGTGCTCCTAGCGGGATACACAATGAGCAGTTCTTC. Encoded protein: CSAPSGIHNEQFF.

The V and J genes are TRBV10-3 and TRBJ2-1; D is uncertain. Germline V CDR1 and CDR2: ENHRY, SYGVKD. V lost 6 bases and J lost 0, with 12 bases in between. This CDR3 has 15 residues. The CDR3 coding sequence is TGTGCCATCAGCCCCAATGGCGGCTCCTACAATGAGCAGTTCTTC. This gives the protein CAISPNGGSYNEQFF.

V and J are TRBV29-1 and TRBJ2-7; 9 bases line up with TRBD1. CDR1 is SQVTM, CDR2 ANQGSEA, per germline. The CDR3 is 16 residues long. The ends lost 3 bases at V and 6 bases at J; junction bases unmatched: 15. Written as DNA, the CDR3 is TGCAGCGTTGAGGCCCGTGTCGGGACAGGGTTCTCCGAGCAGTACTTC. Translating it yields CSVEARVGTGFSEQYF.

The chain couples TRBV6-1 to TRBJ2-7, with 7 bases aligning to TRBD1. Germline V gene data show CDR1 as MNHNS and CDR2 as SASEGT. J was trimmed by 3 bases and V by 1 base; bases with no gene match: 3. This CDR3 contains 14 residues. The CDR3 here is CASSEGDRNYEQYF. The CDR3 nucleotides read TGTGCCAGCAGTGAAGGGGACAGAAACTACGAGCAGTACTTC.

This clonotype was counted only a few times. The J gene is TRBJ2-7, the V gene TRBV7-9; D not resolved. CDR3 length: 16 residues. The V end was cut by 1 base, the J end by 0 bases, with 13 bases between. The germline V gene has CDR1 SEHNR and CDR2 FQNEAQ (reference sequence). The CDR3: CASSLETGLSSYEQYF. Here the CDR3 DNA reads TGTGCCAGCAGCTTAGAGACGGGTTTGAGCTCCTACGAGCAGTACTTC.

The chain links TRBV14 to TRBJ2-1; TRBD2 agrees at 8 bases. The V segment lost 5 bases and the J segment 8 bases; nucleotides outside the gene matches: 11. CDR3 length: 15 residues. Germline V gives CDR1 SGHDN, CDR2 FVKESK. CDR3 DNA sequence: TGTGCCAGCAGCTCATTCAGCGGGAGTAACGATGAGCAGTTCTTC. Amino acid sequence: CASSSFSGSNDEQFF.

The chain links TRBV7-3 to TRBJ2-7; 7 bases align to TRBD2. The CDR3 is 15 residues long. Germline CDR1 and CDR2: SGHTA and FQGTGA. Trimming cost V 5 bases and J 2 bases; bases outside gene matches: 9. The DNA for the CDR3 is TGTGCCAGCAGCCCACAGGCGGGAGAGCCCTACGAGCAGTACTTC. This codes for CASSPQAGEPYEQYF. Supplemented by reference TRBV7-3 and TRBJ2-7, the full variable domain reads GAGVSQTPSNKVTEKGKYVELRCDPISGHTALYWYRQSLGQGPEFLIYFQGTGAADDSGLPNDRFFAVRPEGSVSTLKIQRTERGDSAVYLCASSPQAGEPYEQYFGPGTRLTVT.

The gene calls are TRBV14 and TRBJ1-1; D is unresolved. This CDR3 spans 15 amino acids. Germline values: CDR1 SGHDN, CDR2 FVKESK. The germline V and J ends were trimmed by 4 bases and 1 base, with 13 bases remaining between them. DNA of the CDR3: TGTGCCAGCAGCCCTGGGGAGGGATGGAACACTGAAGCTTTCTTT. Translated, it gives CASSPGEGWNTEAFF. The full variable domain, completed using reference TRBV14 and TRBJ1-1, is EAGVTQFPSHSVIEKGQTVTLRCDPISGHDNLYWYRRVMGKEIKFLLHFVKESKQDESGMPNNRFLAERTGGTYSTLKVQPAELEDSGVYFCASSPGEGWNTEAFFGQGTRLTVV.

This clonotype was detected a few times. The V and J genes are TRBV18 and TRBJ2-1; D possibly corresponds to TRBD2 (6 bases). The V and J ends lost 2 bases and 1 base respectively, with 9 bases between them. The CDR3 contains 15 residues. Germline lookup yields CDR1 KGHSH and CDR2 LQKENI. CDR3 protein: CASSPSRESYNEQFF. DNA of the CDR3: TGTGCCAGCTCACCAAGCCGGGAGTCCTACAATGAGCAGTTCTTC.

This clonotype was observed at least ten times. This chain joins TRBV5-1 and TRBJ2-2; D is possibly TRBD1 or TRBD2 (5 bases each). The V and J ends lost 7 bases and 4 bases respectively, with 11 bases between them. This CDR3 comprises 13 residues. CDR1 is SGHRS, CDR2 YFSETQ, per germline. The CDR3 loop is CASGLDTTGELFF. CDR3 in DNA: TGCGCCAGCGGACTGGACACCACCGGGGAGCTGTTTTTT.

The chain carries TRBV7-9 and TRBJ1-5; maybe TRBD1 (6 bases). V shed 5 bases and J shed 5 bases, with 13 bases lying between them. CDR1 SEHNR and CDR2 FQNEAQ come from the germline V gene (reference sequence). This CDR3 region has 14 residues. This CDR3 is CASSPPGQYQPQHF. In nucleotides, the CDR3 is TGTGCCAGCAGCCCTCCGGGACAATATCAGCCCCAGCATTTT.

This clonotype was detected a few times. The chain has TRBV9 and TRBJ2-1; D might be TRBD1 (6 bases). The CDR3 length is 15 residues. Germline V gene data show CDR1 as SGDLS and CDR2 as YYNGEE. V lost 6 bases to trimming and J lost 4 bases, with 17 bases between them. CDR3 sequence: CASTPTGLMYNEQFF. DNA for the CDR3: TGTGCCAGCACCCCGACAGGCCTAATGTACAATGAGCAGTTCTTC.

This chain links TRBV10-3 with TRBJ2-3, with a weak D call TRBD2 (6 bases). CDR1 ENHRY and CDR2 SYGVKD come from the germline V gene. Between the trimmed V and J ends, which lost 6 bases and 4 bases, there was a span of 17 bases. This CDR3 contains 15 residues. The CDR3 protein is CAIRPGGPSADTQYF. The DNA of the CDR3 is TGTGCCATCAGACCCGGGGGTCCTAGCGCAGATACGCAGTATTTT.

The V call is TRBV5-1, the J call TRBJ2-1; 14 bases align to TRBD2. The CDR3 extends over 17 amino acids. Germline-derived CDR1 and CDR2 are SGHRS and YFSETQ. V gave up 4 bases and J gave up 6 bases; unmatched junction bases: 9. DNA of the CDR3: TGCGCCAGCAGCCCAACCGGGACTAGCGGGAGTTTCAATGAGCAGTTCTTC. It is translated as CASSPTGTSGSFNEQFF.

This chain uses TRBV20-1 with TRBJ2-7; possibly TRBD1 for D (5 bases). The J call is in doubt because the DNA end fits TRBJ2-5 better. Germline CDR1 DFQATT, CDR2 SNEGSKA (reference sequence). The CDR3 spans 12 residues. The CDR3 DNA sequence: TGCAGTGCTCCGGACATGGGGGAGACCCAGTACTTC. Its protein product is CSAPDMGETQYF.

This rearrangement joins TRBV12-3 or TRBV12-4 to TRBJ2-3; 8 nucleotides line up with TRBD2. Trimming at V came to 3 bases and at J to 1 base, leaving 3 bases not matched to a gene. CDR3 size: 15 residues. CDR3 nucleotide sequence: TGTGCCAGCAGTTTTGCTAGCGGGCGCACAGATACGCAGTATTTT. Encoded protein: CASSFASGRTDTQYF.

The chain recombines TRBV20-1 with TRBJ2-1; TRBD2 matches 10 bases. There are 16 residues in the CDR3. Germline V gene sequence: CDR1 DFQATT, CDR2 SNEGSKA (reference sequence). With 3 bases clipped from V and 6 bases from J, the junction kept 11 bases outside the gene matches. The CDR3 nucleotides are TGCAGTGCTAGGAGCCCACTAGCGGGGAAGGTCAATGAGCAGTTCTTC. It specifies CSARSPLAGKVNEQFF.

This clonotype appeared many times. The chain links TRBV6-2 or TRBV6-3 to TRBJ2-7; 7 bases line up with TRBD1. Germline values: CDR1 MNHEY, CDR2 SVGEGT. This CDR3 has 19 amino acids. J gave up 0 bases and V 7 bases, and 21 bases lay outside the gene matches. The CDR3 DNA reads as TGTGCCAGCACCGACGTCGGGACAGCTCTAGGGGAGAGCTCCTACGAGCAGTACTTC. This translates into CASTDVGTALGESSYEQYF.

This clonotype has more than one count but fewer than ten. V and J are TRBV5-1 and TRBJ2-1; TRBD2 matches at 9 bases. This CDR3 has 15 amino acids. The V segment lost 1 base and the J segment 5 bases; nucleotides outside the gene matches: 4. Germline V lookup: CDR1 SGHRS, CDR2 YFSETQ. The DNA for the CDR3 is TGCGCCAGCAGCTTGTTTCTAGCGGGAAACAATGAGCAGTTCTTC. Protein: CASSLFLAGNNEQFF.

The gene calls are TRBV6-2 or TRBV6-3 and TRBJ2-1, with D perhaps being TRBD1 or TRBD2 (5 bases each). CDR1 and CDR2 (germline): MNHEY, SVGEGT. Trimming cost V 3 bases and J 12 bases, with 12 bases left between them. CDR3 length: 12 amino acids. The CDR3 DNA reads as TGTGCCAGCAGTTATTCCGGGACCGGGCAGTTCTTC. Its protein is CASSYSGTGQFF.